The subject of this entry is one T cell receptor (beta chain). Its antigen remains unknown. Preparation of the bulk TCR libraries relied on previously described methods and listed TCR primers. MiXCR was run by TCRdb on the PCR reads, yielding one entry per CDR3 protein. This table holds approximately 670,000 distinct CDR3 sequences, 20% found once. This sample is part of a study of molecular identifiers for immune sequencing clone quantification. In the study overall: RNA, taken in replicates from approximately 20,000 or 100,000 naive CD8 cells, was split five ways, with four sequenced.

V lost 3 bases to trimming and J lost 0 bases; unmatched junction nucleotides: 13. Germline V lookup: CDR1 SGDLS, CDR2 YYNGEE. The CDR3 has 18 residues. Naive CD8 library inputs spanned about 17,000 to 1,100,000 sorted cells and 10%, 30% or 50% RNA. General study results and limits: Clones of above 20 RNA copies carried over 98% of effector molecules; in naive cells they carried under 1%.

Sequencing was carried out using naive CD8+ T cells from blood, with Jurkat cell RNA spiked in. The subset denotes: FACS-sorted CD8+CD4-CCR7+CD45RA+ naive T cells. V is TRBV9 and J is TRBJ2-5; 8 bases line up with TRBD1. The clonotype was recovered from a human donor in good health. Some libraries in this study had Jurkat cell RNA spiked in. The CDR3 region has the DNA TGTGCCAGCAGCGGGGGAACCACGACAGGGGCGTACCAAGAGACCCAGTACTTC. This sequence encodes CASSGGTTTGAYQETQYF.